This is a list of T cell receptor beta chains from one sample in a study of human T cells and chemical hapten exposure. MiXCR was run by TCRdb on the RACE reads, yielding one entry per CDR3 protein. The sample carries 340,000 or so distinct CDR3 sequences, around 7% recorded once. Sequencing used whole blood, obtained in connection with sensitization to the hapten diphenylcyclopropenone (DPC). Receptors originate from a woman under 30 with alopecia areata. Some clones in this sample may be carry-over from other donors' samples. Both conserved end residues are part of each CDR3. The order of the fields is J gene, clone size, D gene, V gene, CDR3 protein, CDR3 DNA. A D gene is named only where the DNA matches it firmly. A row's size may be missing; if present it is once, few, many or a size class.

TRBJ2-1	many	.	TRBV10-3	CAISSDDEQFF	TGTGCCATCTCTAGCGACGATGAGCAGTTCTTC
TRBJ1-5	few	.	TRBV4-1	CASSNLGQPQHF	TGCGCCAGCAGCAACTTAGGTCAGCCCCAGCATTTT
TRBJ2-1	few	TRBD1	TRBV4-3	CASSQDYRDRGLDEQFF	TGCGCCAGCAGCCAAGACTACCGGGACAGGGGGCTTGATGAGCAGTTCTTC
TRBJ2-1	many	.	TRBV28	CASTPGDGGPYNEQFF	TGTGCCAGCACCCCCGGGGACGGGGGGCCATACAATGAGCAGTTCTTC
TRBJ1-2	many	.	TRBV12-3/TRBV12-4	CASTHRADYGYTF	TGTGCCAGCACCCACAGGGCTGACTATGGCTACACCTTC
TRBJ2-1	.	TRBD2	TRBV10-3	CAISDLAGGERFF	TGTGCCATCAGTGATTTAGCGGGGGGGGAGCGGTTCTTC
TRBJ1-2	many	.	TRBV4-1	CASSQDPANYGYTF	TGCGCCAGCAGCCAAGATCCGGCGAACTATGGCTACACCTTC
TRBJ1-5	.	TRBD1	TRBV20-1	CSAAAGTGHQPQHF	TGCAGTGCGGCAGCCGGGACAGGGCATCAGCCCCAGCATTTT
TRBJ1-5	few	.	TRBV12-3/TRBV12-4	CASSLVGAWGNQPQHF	TGTGCCAGCAGTTTAGTGGGGGCGTGGGGCAATCAGCCCCAGCATTTT
TRBJ1-1	few	.	TRBV12-3/TRBV12-4	CASSLSYEAFF	TGTGCCAGCAGTTTGAGTTACGAAGCTTTCTTT
TRBJ1-2	.	.	TRBV4-2	CASSQDVRQYGYTF	TGTGCCAGCAGCCAAGATGTGAGGCAGTATGGCTACACCTTC
TRBJ2-3	few	.	TRBV5-1	CASSLEVTQYF	TGCGCCAGCAGCTTGGAAGTTACGCAGTATTTT
TRBJ2-6	many	.	TRBV9	CASSVGGGLSSGANVLTF	TGTGCCAGCAGCGTAGGGGGCGGATTGAGCTCTGGGGCCAACGTCCTGACTTTC
TRBJ2-3	many	TRBD1	TRBV2	CASSADRGQADTQYF	TGTGCCAGCAGCGCGGACAGGGGGCAAGCAGATACGCAGTATTTT
TRBJ1-2	.	TRBD1	TRBV12-3/TRBV12-4	CASSGQGRRLKGYTF	TGTGCCAGCAGTGGACAGGGGAGGAGGTTGAAAGGCTACACCTTC
TRBJ1-4	few	TRBD1	TRBV6-1	CASSEAGTGYEKLFF	TGTGCCAGCAGTGAAGCGGGGACAGGGTATGAAAAACTGTTTTTT